The TCR beta chain described here comes from a study of blood T cells in healthy people across ages. A sample-barcoded 5' primer and a J-beta primer mix were used in a second PCR of roughly 6 to 11 cycles. Tags on each cDNA molecule came from a template-switch adaptor with 12 random nucleotides. TCRdb analysed the 5' RACE reads with MiXCR anew, one entry per CDR3 protein. The sample records about 730,000 distinct CDR3 sequences, roughly 45% being singletons. V gave up 4 bases and J gave up 9 bases; unmatched junction bases: 7. This CDR3 spans 13 amino acids. The germline V gene encodes CDR1 SQVTM and CDR2 ANQGSEA. Isolation recovered at least 7 million PBMCs from every sample. This clonotype appeared a few times.

The chain uses TRBV29-1 and TRBJ2-1; the match to TRBD2 covers 9 bases. This clonotype was sampled from a woman in her sixties or seventies in good health. The specimen was blood. CDR3 sequence reads: CSVGGLAGREQFF. The CDR3 nucleotides are TGCAGCGTTGGTGGGCTAGCGGGGCGTGAGCAGTTCTTC.